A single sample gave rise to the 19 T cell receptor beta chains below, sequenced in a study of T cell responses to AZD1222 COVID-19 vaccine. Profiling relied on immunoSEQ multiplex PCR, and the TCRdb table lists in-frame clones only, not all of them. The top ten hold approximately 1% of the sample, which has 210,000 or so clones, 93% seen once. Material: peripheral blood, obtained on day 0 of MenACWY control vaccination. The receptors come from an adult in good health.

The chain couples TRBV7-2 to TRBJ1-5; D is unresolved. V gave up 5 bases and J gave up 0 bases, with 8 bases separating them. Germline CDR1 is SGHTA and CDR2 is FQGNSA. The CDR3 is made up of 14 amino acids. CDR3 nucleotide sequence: TGTGCCAGCAGCAAAACGGTTAGCAATCAGCCCCAGCATTTT. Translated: CASSKTVSNQPQHF.

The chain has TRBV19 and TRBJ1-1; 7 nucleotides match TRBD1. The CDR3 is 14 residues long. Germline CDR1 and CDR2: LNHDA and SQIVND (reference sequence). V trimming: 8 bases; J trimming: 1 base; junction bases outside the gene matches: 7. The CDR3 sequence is CASPPGQSNTEAFF. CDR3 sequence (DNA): TGTGCCAGTCCACCGGGACAGTCGAACACTGAAGCTTTCTTT.

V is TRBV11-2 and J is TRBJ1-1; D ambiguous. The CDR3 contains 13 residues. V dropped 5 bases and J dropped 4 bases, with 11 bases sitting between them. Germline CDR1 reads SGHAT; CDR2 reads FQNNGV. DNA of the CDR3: TGTGCCAGCAGCAGGGTTTTTGGCACTGAAGCTTTCTTT. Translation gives CASSRVFGTEAFF.

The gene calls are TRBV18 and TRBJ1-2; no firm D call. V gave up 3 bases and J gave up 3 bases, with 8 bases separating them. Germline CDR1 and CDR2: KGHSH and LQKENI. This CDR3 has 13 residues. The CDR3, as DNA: TGTGCCAGCTCACCGTCTCAGGACTATGGCTACACCTTC. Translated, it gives CASSPSQDYGYTF.

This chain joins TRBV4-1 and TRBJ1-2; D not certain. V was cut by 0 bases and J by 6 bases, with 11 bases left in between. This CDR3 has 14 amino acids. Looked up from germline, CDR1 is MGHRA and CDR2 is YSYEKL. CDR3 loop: CASSQDSLPDGYTF. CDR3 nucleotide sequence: TGCGCCAGCAGCCAAGACTCCCTGCCCGATGGCTACACCTTC.

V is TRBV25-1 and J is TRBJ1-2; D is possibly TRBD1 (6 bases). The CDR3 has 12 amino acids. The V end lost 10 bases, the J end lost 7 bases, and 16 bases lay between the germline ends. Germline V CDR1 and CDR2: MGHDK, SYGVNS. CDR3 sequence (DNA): TGTGCCACCACATCGGGGGCTACTGGCTACACCTTC. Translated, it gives CATTSGATGYTF.

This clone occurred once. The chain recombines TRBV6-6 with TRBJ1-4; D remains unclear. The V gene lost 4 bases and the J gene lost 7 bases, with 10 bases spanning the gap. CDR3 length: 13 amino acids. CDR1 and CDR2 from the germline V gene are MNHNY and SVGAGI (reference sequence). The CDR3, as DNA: TGTGCCAGCAGTTGGGTTTGGGGTGAAAAACTGTTTTTT. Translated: CASSWVWGEKLFF.

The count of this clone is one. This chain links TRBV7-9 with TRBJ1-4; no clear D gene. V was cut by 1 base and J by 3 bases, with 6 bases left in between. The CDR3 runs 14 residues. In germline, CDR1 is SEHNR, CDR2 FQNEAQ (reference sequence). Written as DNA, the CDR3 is TGTGCCAGCAGCTTAGGGCAGCCTAATGAAAAACTGTTTTTT. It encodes CASSLGQPNEKLFF.

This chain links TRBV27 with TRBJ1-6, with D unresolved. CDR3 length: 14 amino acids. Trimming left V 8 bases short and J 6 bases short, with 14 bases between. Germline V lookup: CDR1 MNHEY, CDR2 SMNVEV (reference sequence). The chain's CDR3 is CASSRTLGNSPLHF. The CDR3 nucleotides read TGTGCCAGCTCTAGGACCCTGGGTAATTCACCCCTCCACTTT.

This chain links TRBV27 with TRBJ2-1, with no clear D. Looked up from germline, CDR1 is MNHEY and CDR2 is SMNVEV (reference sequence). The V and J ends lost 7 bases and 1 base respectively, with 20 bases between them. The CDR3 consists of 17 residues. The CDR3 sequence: CASNLGTTSRSYNEQFF. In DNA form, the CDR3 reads TGTGCCAGCAATTTGGGCACCACCTCGAGGTCCTACAATGAGCAGTTCTTC.

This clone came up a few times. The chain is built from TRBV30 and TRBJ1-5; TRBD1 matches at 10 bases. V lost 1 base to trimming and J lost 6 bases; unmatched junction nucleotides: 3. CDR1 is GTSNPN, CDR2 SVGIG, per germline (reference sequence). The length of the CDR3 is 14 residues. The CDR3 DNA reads TGTGCCTGGAGTGGACAGGGGGCAGGTCAGCCCCAGCATTTT. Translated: CAWSGQGAGQPQHF.

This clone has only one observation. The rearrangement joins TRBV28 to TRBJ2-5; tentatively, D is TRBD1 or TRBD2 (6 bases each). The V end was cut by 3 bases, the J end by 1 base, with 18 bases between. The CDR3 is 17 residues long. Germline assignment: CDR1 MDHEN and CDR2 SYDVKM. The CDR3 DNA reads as TGTGCCAGCAGTTTCGGCTACGGGGGCTCTCCCCAAGAGACCCAGTACTTC. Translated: CASSFGYGGSPQETQYF.

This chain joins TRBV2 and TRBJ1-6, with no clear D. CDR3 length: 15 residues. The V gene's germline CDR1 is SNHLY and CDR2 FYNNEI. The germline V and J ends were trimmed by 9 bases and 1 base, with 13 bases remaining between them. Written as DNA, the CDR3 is TGTGCCAGGACACATTCGGGGTCCTATAATTCACCCCTCCACTTT. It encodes CARTHSGSYNSPLHF.

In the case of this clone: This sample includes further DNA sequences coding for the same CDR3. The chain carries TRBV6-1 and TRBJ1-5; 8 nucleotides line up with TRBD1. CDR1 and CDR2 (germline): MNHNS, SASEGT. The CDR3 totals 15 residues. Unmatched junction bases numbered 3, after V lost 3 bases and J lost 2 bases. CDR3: CASSDGQGGNQPQHF. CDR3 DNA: TGTGCCAGCAGTGATGGACAGGGAGGCAATCAGCCCCAGCATTTT.

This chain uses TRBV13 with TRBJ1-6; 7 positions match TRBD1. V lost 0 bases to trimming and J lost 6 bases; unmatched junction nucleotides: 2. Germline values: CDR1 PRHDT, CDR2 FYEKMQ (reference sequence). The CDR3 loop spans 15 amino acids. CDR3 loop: CASSLGGQSNSPLHF. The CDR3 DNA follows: TGTGCCAGCAGCTTAGGGGGACAGTCTAATTCACCCCTCCACTTT.

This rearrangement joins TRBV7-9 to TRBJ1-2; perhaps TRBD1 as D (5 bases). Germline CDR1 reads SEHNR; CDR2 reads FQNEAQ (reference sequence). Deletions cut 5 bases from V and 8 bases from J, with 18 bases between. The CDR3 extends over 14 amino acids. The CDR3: CASSPGRGIAGYTF. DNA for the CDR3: TGTGCCAGCAGCCCTGGTCGGGGGATAGCCGGCTACACCTTC.

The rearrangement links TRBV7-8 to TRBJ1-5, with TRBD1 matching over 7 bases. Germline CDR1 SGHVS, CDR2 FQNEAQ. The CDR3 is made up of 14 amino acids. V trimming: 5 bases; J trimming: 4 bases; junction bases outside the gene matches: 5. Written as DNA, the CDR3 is TGTGCCAGCAGCGCGGTACAGGGGAATCAGCCCCAGCATTTT. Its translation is CASSAVQGNQPQHF.

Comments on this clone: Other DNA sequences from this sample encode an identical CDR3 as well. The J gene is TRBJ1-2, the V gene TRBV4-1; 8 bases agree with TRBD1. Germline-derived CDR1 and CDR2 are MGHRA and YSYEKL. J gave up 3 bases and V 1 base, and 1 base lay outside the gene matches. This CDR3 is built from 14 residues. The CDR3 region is CASSQADRDYGYTF. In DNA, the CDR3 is TGCGCCAGCAGCCAAGCGGACAGGGACTATGGCTACACCTTC.

CDR3 residues: CASSASTGQDNQPQHF. Written as DNA, the CDR3 is TGTGCCAGCTCAGCGAGTACTGGACAGGACAATCAGCCCCAGCATTTT. This rearrangement joins TRBV18 to TRBJ1-5; 7 bases match TRBD1. CDR3 size: 16 residues. CDR1 and CDR2 from the germline V gene are KGHSH and LQKENI. The junction had 10 bases not matched to a gene; V was cut back by 5 bases and J by 3 bases.